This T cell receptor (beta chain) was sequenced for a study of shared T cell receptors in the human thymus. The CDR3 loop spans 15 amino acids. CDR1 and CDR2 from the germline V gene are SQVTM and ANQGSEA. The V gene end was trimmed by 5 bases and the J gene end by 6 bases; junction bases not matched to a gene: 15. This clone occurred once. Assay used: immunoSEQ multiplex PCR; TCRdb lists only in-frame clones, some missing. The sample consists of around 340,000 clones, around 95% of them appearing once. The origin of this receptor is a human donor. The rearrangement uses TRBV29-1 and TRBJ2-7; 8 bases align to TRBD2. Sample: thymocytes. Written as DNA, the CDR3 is TGCAGCGTTCGTATGAATGAGCGGGAGAACTGCGAGCAGTACTTC. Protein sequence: CSVRMNERENCEQYF.